Below, 11 T cell receptor beta chains from the same sample are listed, as sequenced in a study of shared clonotypes between healthy human individuals. Only in-frame clones appear in the TCRdb table, and some are missing; sequencing was by immunoSEQ multiplex PCR. The sample records millions of clones, approximately 93% being singletons. Sequenced: naive CD4+ T cells from PBMCs. Subset indicated: CD45RA+ positively selected. These receptors all stem from a man between 18 and 29 years old in good health. Some clones in this sample may be carry-over from other donors' samples.

The count of this clone is one. The chain recombines TRBV7-9 with TRBJ2-1; 7 nucleotides line up with TRBD2. Germline loops: CDR1 SEHNR, CDR2 FQNEAQ (reference sequence). Losses at the gene ends were 5 bases for V and 6 bases for J; bases not matched to a gene: 13. The CDR3 totals 16 residues. This CDR3 is CASSPTYGGRLNEQFF. Here the CDR3 DNA reads TGTGCCAGCAGCCCTACGTATGGCGGGAGACTCAATGAGCAGTTCTTC.

The chain combines TRBV2 with TRBJ2-5, with TRBD2 matching 12 bases. This CDR3 has 15 residues. The V and J ends lost 2 bases and 3 bases, in that order; junction bases with no gene match: 1. Germline assignment: CDR1 SNHLY and CDR2 FYNNEI. The CDR3 DNA reads as TGTGCCAGCAGTGAAAGACTAGCGGGAGAAGAGACCCAGTACTTC. Protein product: CASSERLAGEETQYF.

The chain has TRBV10-1 and TRBJ2-7; 8 bases are a match to TRBD2. With V trimmed by 6 bases and J by 3 bases, 7 bases remained unmatched. The CDR3 spans 14 residues. Per germline, CDR1 WNHNN and CDR2 SYGVQD (reference sequence). The CDR3 region has the DNA TGCGCCAGCAGGTATAGCGGGAAGGACTACGAGCAGTACTTC. Translating gives CASRYSGKDYEQYF.

The chain joins TRBV6-6 to TRBJ2-7; 9 bases are a match to TRBD1. The CDR3 loop spans 13 amino acids. V lost 6 bases, J lost 0 bases, and 0 bases stayed unmatched. Per the germline V gene, CDR1 is MNHNY and CDR2 is SVGAGI (reference sequence). In DNA form, the CDR3 reads TGTGCCAGCAGGGGACAGGGCTCCTACGAGCAGTACTTC. Translating gives CASRGQGSYEQYF.

This chain connects TRBV28 to TRBJ1-2; D unresolved. There are 12 residues in the CDR3. The V gene's germline CDR1 is MDHEN and CDR2 SYDVKM. V lost 8 bases and J 2 bases, leaving 9 bases between the germline ends. This CDR3 reads CASSNYNYGYTF. In nucleotides, the CDR3 is TGTGCCAGCTCCAACTACAACTATGGCTACACCTTC.

This sequence joins TRBV7-9 and TRBJ1-2; D may be TRBD1 (6 bases). V was shortened by 4 bases and J by 8 bases, with 23 bases between the two germline ends. The CDR3 runs to 16 residues. CDR1 and CDR2 from the germline V gene are SEHNR and FQNEAQ (reference sequence). For the CDR3, the DNA is TGTGCCAGCAGCTCGCCCCCCGGGGGCGCGCGTTACGGCTACACCTTC. This encodes CASSSPPGGARYGYTF.

The chain recombines TRBV28 with TRBJ2-1, with TRBD1 identical over 10 bases. Losses at the gene ends were 4 bases for V and 12 bases for J; bases not matched to a gene: 6. The germline gives CDR1 MDHEN, CDR2 SYDVKM. CDR3 length: 13 residues. The DNA of the CDR3 is TGTGCCAGCAGTTCGACAGGGGGCGTAGGGCAGTTCTTC. Encoded protein: CASSSTGGVGQFF.

This clone was seen just once. The genes are TRBV5-1 and TRBJ2-3; D remains unclear. With 5 bases removed from V and 4 bases from J, the gap between germline ends came to 8 bases. The germline gives CDR1 SGHRS, CDR2 YFSETQ. This CDR3 is built from 12 residues. DNA of the CDR3: TGCGCCAGCAGGGAGCCGGCAGATACGCAGTATTTT. It encodes CASREPADTQYF.

The V and J genes are TRBV5-1 and TRBJ2-3; 12 bases are shared with TRBD2. Looked up from germline, CDR1 is SGHRS and CDR2 is YFSETQ. V shed 3 bases, J shed 3 bases, and the junction held 5 bases outside the gene matches. The CDR3 spans 16 residues. The CDR3 DNA reads TGCGCCAGCAGCTATCAGACTAGCGGGAGTACAGATACGCAGTATTTT. Its translation: CASSYQTSGSTDTQYF.

In the case of this clone: The same CDR3 can be traced to other DNA sequences in this sample. This chain links TRBV19 with TRBJ2-7; D gene ambiguous. There are 12 residues in the CDR3. V was trimmed by 6 bases and J by 6 bases, leaving 12 bases between them. From germline, CDR1 is LNHDA and CDR2 SQIVND (reference sequence). CDR3 loop: CASSLSRSEQYF. CDR3 sequence (DNA): TGTGCCAGTAGCCTTTCGCGAAGCGAGCAGTACTTC.

The rearrangement uses TRBV5-1 and TRBJ2-3, with 11 bases matching TRBD2. With V trimmed by 1 base and J by 4 bases, 5 bases remained unmatched. Germline V lookup: CDR1 SGHRS, CDR2 YFSETQ. The CDR3 is 16 amino acids. The CDR3 sequence is CASSLTSGSVSDTQYF. Here the CDR3 DNA reads TGCGCCAGCAGCTTGACTAGCGGGAGCGTGTCAGATACGCAGTATTTT.